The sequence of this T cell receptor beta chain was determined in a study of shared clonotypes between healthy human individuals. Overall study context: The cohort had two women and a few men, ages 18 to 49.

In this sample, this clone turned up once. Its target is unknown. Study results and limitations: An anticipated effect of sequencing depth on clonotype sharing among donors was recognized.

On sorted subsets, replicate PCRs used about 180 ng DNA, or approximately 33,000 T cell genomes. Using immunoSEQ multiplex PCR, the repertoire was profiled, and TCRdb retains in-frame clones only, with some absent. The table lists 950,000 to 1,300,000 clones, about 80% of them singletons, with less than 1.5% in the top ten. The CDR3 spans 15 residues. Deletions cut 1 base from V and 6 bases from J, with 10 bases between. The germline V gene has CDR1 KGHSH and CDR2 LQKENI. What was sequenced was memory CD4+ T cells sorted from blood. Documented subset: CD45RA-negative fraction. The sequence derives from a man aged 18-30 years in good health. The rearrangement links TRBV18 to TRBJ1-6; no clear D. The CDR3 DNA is TGTGCCAGCTCACCACAGGGTTCCCTTAATTCACCCCTCCACTTT. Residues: CASSPQGSLNSPLHF. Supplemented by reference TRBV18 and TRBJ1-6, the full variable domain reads NAGVMQNPRHLVRRRGQEARLRCSPMKGHSHVYWYRQLPEEGLKFMVYLQKENIIDESGMPKERFSAEFPKEGPSILRIQQVVRGDSAAYFCASSPQGSLNSPLHFGNGTRLTVT.